Sequencing of this T cell receptor beta chain was carried out in a study of T cell clones after liver transplantation. Across the study: Three of eight recipients were HCV-positive; others had non-autoimmune, non-viral indications.

Sequencing used immunoSEQ multiplex PCR; TCRdb keeps in-frame clones, though not all of them. The data show 51,000 or so clones, with approximately 87% seen just once and 13% to 15% held by the top ten. With 0 bases clipped from V and 4 bases from J, the junction kept 2 bases outside the gene matches. Germline assignment: CDR1 MNHEY and CDR2 SMNVEV (reference sequence). CDR3 length: 14 residues. The chain is built from TRBV27 and TRBJ1-2, with TRBD1 matching 7 bases. The TCR originated in a human patient who received a liver transplant. The graft donor may have contributed some T cells. This specimen was CD8+ T cells from blood, taken 12 months after liver transplant. CDR3 in DNA: TGTGCCAGCAGTTTATCGGGGACAGCCTATGGCTACACCTTC. Amino acids: CASSLSGTAYGYTF.